This is a list of T cell receptor beta chains from one sample in a study of shared clonotypes between healthy human individuals. Generated by immunoSEQ multiplex PCR, the TCRdb table keeps only in-frame clones and is missing some. The sample includes around 1,100,000 clones, approximately 80% seen only once; the top ten take 0.89%. The sample comprised memory CD4+ T cells from PBMCs. These receptor sequences come from a man aged 18 to 29 in good health. Some clones in this sample may be carry-over from other donors' samples. Both conserved end residues are part of each CDR3. A D gene is named only where the DNA matches it firmly. Clone size is stated in some rows and not others, as once, few, many or a class when expanded.

cdr3_nt cdr3_aa d_call j_call clone_size v_call
TGTGCCAGCAGCGCTAGGATGGGGGGTGATGGGACTGAAGCTTTCTTT CASSARMGGDGTEAFF - TRBJ1-1 few TRBV9
TGCGCCAGCAGCCCCCAGTGGACGGACTATGGCTACACCTTC CASSPQWTDYGYTF - TRBJ1-2 - TRBV5-1
TGTGCCACCAGCAGACTGGGGACAGCCCTGCAGTATTTT CATSRLGTALQYF TRBD1 TRBJ2-3 - TRBV15
TGTGCCTGGAACTATAAGGTCTCCCAGAATTCACCCCTCCACTTT CAWNYKVSQNSPLHF - TRBJ1-6 - TRBV30
TGTGCCAGCAGCCCAGGACAGGGTCTCTACGAGCAGTACTTC CASSPGQGLYEQYF TRBD1 TRBJ2-7 - TRBV5-4
TGCGCCAGCAGTTCGAAAGGTAGCGCCTACGAGCAGTACTTC CASSSKGSAYEQYF - TRBJ2-7 - TRBV5-1
TGCGCCAGCAGCATGCAGAAAGACACTGAAGCTTTCTTT CASSMQKDTEAFF - TRBJ1-1 - TRBV5-1
TGTGCCAGCAATCAAGCTGGATCCTACGAGCAGTACTTC CASNQAGSYEQYF - TRBJ2-7 - TRBV27
TGCGCCAGCAGCTTAGCTTTGGCCACAGATACGCAGTATTTT CASSLALATDTQYF - TRBJ2-3 - TRBV5-1
TGCGCCAGCAGTGAGCGGGGAGCCAAAAACATTCAGTACTTC CASSERGAKNIQYF - TRBJ2-4 - TRBV10-1
TGCGCCAGCAGCTTGTTACAGGGGAACTATGGCTACACCTTC CASSLLQGNYGYTF TRBD1 TRBJ1-2 - TRBV5-1
TGTGCCAGCAGCCAAGGGACAGGGGGCGCGACTGGGGCCAACGTCCTGACTTTC CASSQGTGGATGANVLTF TRBD1 TRBJ2-6 - TRBV4-2
TGTGCCAGCAGCACGGAGGGGAAGAAACGGGGAGCTTTCTTT CASSTEGKKRGAFF - TRBJ1-1 - TRBV5-4
TGTGCCAGCAGCATCCCCGGGACAGCCTCTGGAAACACCATATATTTT CASSIPGTASGNTIYF TRBD1 TRBJ1-3 once TRBV11-2
TGCGCCACAGGGTACAGTTTGTACGAAAACACTGAAGCTTTCTTT CATGYSLYENTEAFF - TRBJ1-1 - TRBV10-1
TGTGCCAGCAGTTTATGGATGGGGACAGGAGGTGAAAAACTGTTTTTT CASSLWMGTGGEKLFF TRBD1 TRBJ1-4 - TRBV28
TGCGCCAGCAGCTTGGGGACAGGAGACAATCAGCCCCAGCATTTT CASSLGTGDNQPQHF TRBD1 TRBJ1-5 - TRBV5-1
TGTGCCAGCAGATACAAAGCGGACAGGGCCTACGAGCAGTACTTC CASRYKADRAYEQYF TRBD1 TRBJ2-7 - TRBV5-5
TGTGCCAGCAGTGGTAGCGGGAGGACCCTAATTCCCGAGCAGTACTTC CASSGSGRTLIPEQYF TRBD2 TRBJ2-7 once TRBV28
TGTGCCAGCAGTGGGGTTGGCAGTAATAGCAATCAGCCCCAGCATTTT CASSGVGSNSNQPQHF - TRBJ1-5 few TRBV6-4
TGTGCCAGCAGCATTCAGGGACAAAGATCCGATTTCCTGTGGGCCAACGTCCTGACTTTC CASSIQGQRSDFLWANVLTF - TRBJ2-6 - TRBV21-1
TGTGCCAGCAGTGACCCCTGGACAGGGCCTAGGTATGGCTACACCTTC CASSDPWTGPRYGYTF TRBD1 TRBJ1-2 - TRBV2
TGTGCCAGCAGTCCCCCGGGGGGAGAGACCCAGTACTTC CASSPPGGETQYF TRBD2 TRBJ2-5 once TRBV6-5
TGTGCCTGGAGTGTCTTAAACAATCAGCCCCAGCATTTT CAWSVLNNQPQHF - TRBJ1-5 few TRBV30
TGTGCCAGCGCGAACCAAGAGACCCAGTACTTC CASANQETQYF - TRBJ2-5 - TRBV18
TGTGCCAGCTCACCATCTGGACAGGGAGCAGGCACTGAAGCTTTCTTT CASSPSGQGAGTEAFF TRBD1 TRBJ1-1 - TRBV18
TGTGCCAGCTTAGGCGGGACAGGTGAATCCTACGAGCAGTACTTC CASLGGTGESYEQYF TRBD1 TRBJ2-7 - TRBV18
TGTGCCAGCAGTTACTCGAGGCGGGCTGGGAGTTACGAGCAGTACTTC CASSYSRRAGSYEQYF - TRBJ2-7 - TRBV6-5
TGCGCCAGCAGTGACGGCCAGGCAGTCAATCAGCCCCAGCATTTT CASSDGQAVNQPQHF - TRBJ1-5 - TRBV10-2
TGTGCCAGCAGCTACAACCGGGACAGGGGATGGACCGGGGAGCTGTTTTTT CASSYNRDRGWTGELFF - TRBJ2-2 - TRBV21-1
TGCGCCAGCAGCTTAACTCGGGGGGGAAACACTGAAGCTTTCTTT CASSLTRGGNTEAFF - TRBJ1-1 - TRBV5-1
TGTGCCAGCAGTATGCAGGGGGCTGAGCAGTTCTTC CASSMQGAEQFF TRBD1 TRBJ2-1 - TRBV7-3
TGTGCCAGCACCGCTAACCTTTCCCCAGAGCAGTTCTTC CASTANLSPEQFF - TRBJ2-1 once TRBV27
TGCGCCAGCAGCCCGATTACTACGGGCAATGAGCAGTTCTTC CASSPITTGNEQFF - TRBJ2-1 - TRBV4-1
TGTGCCAGCGGTTCAGGGGCGGGAGGCTACACCTTC CASGSGAGGYTF - TRBJ1-2 - TRBV28
TGTGCCAGCGCCACGACTTCAAGCTCCTACAATGAGCAGTTCTTC CASATTSSSYNEQFF - TRBJ2-1 - TRBV27
TGTGCCAGCAGCCGCGGACTAGCAGGGGCCACCTACGAGCAGTACTTC CASSRGLAGATYEQYF TRBD2 TRBJ2-7 - TRBV7-9
TGTGCCAGCAGCCGCGCTAGCGGGAGTTCGTACGAGCAGTACTTC CASSRASGSSYEQYF TRBD2 TRBJ2-7 - TRBV7-2
TGTGCCAGCAGCCTCCCCGGGCGGGAGGCCACAGAGACCCAGTACTTC CASSLPGREATETQYF TRBD2 TRBJ2-5 - TRBV11-3
TGCGCCAGCAGCGGCAGACAGGGGAACACTGAAGCTTTCTTT CASSGRQGNTEAFF TRBD1 TRBJ1-1 once TRBV5-1
TGTGCCAGCAGCTTTCCCGACAGGGACAATGAGCAGTTCTTC CASSFPDRDNEQFF TRBD1 TRBJ2-1 few TRBV5-4
TGTGCCTGGAGTAGGGGGGTGGGCTCTGGAAACACCATATATTTT CAWSRGVGSGNTIYF - TRBJ1-3 few TRBV30
TGCGCCAGCAGGCAGTCCGGGACTAGCTTCGAGACCCAGTACTTC CASRQSGTSFETQYF TRBD2 TRBJ2-5 - TRBV5-1
TGTGCCAGCAGTGTGGTTAGGGCGAACGGAAACACCATATATTTT CASSVVRANGNTIYF - TRBJ1-3 - TRBV6-1
TGCAGCGTTGAAAGCCAGGTTAAGACTGAAGCTTTCTTT CSVESQVKTEAFF - TRBJ1-1 few TRBV29-1
TGTGCCACCGCGACAGGGGGCGTCTACGAGCAGTACTTC CATATGGVYEQYF TRBD1 TRBJ2-7 - TRBV28
TGTGCCTGGAGTGTAAACAGCAACGAAAAACTGTTTTTT CAWSVNSNEKLFF - TRBJ1-4 many TRBV30
TGTGCCAGCAGTTTATTACAGGGATACGGCTACACCTTC CASSLLQGYGYTF - TRBJ1-2 - TRBV27
TGTGCCAGCCCTCCAGGGACCCGAGCAGCTGAAGCTTTCTTT CASPPGTRAAEAFF - TRBJ1-1 - TRBV28
TGTGCCAGCAAGGAGACAGGTACTTCAGGGGCCAACGTCCTGACTTTC CASKETGTSGANVLTF - TRBJ2-6 - TRBV28
TGTGCCAGCAGTTACGGGGCTAGCGGAGTCTACGAGCAGTACTTC CASSYGASGVYEQYF TRBD2 TRBJ2-7 - TRBV6-5
TGTGCCAGCAGTTTATTTGGGGGAAACTATGGCTACACCTTC CASSLFGGNYGYTF - TRBJ1-2 - TRBV28
TGTGCCAGCTCACAGATTCGGCCGGGACAGCTTAACAATGAGCAGTTCTTC CASSQIRPGQLNNEQFF TRBD1 TRBJ2-1 few TRBV18
TGTGCCAGCAGCTTAGGACATTCGAACACTGAAGCTTTCTTT CASSLGHSNTEAFF - TRBJ1-1 - TRBV7-2